By its share, the clone carrying this TCR beta chain is large (0.1 to 1%). Antigen unknown. The sample comes from a study of high-grade serous ovarian cancer treatment subgroups. The wider study: Each sample yielded on average 7,494 unique TCR beta rearrangements from around 14,000 reads. Findings and limits, study-wide: Different patients shared almost no repertoire; same-patient tumors shared about 0.11 to 0.79.

TCRdb's copy holds only in-frame clones and misses some; the assay was immunoSEQ multiplex PCR. Among a few thousand clones listed, about 68% were seen once. Tumor tissue was taken before any definitive surgery or chemotherapy was given. Trimming pared 6 bases from V and 6 bases from J, leaving 11 bases between. The CDR3 covers 13 residues. Germline assignment: CDR1 SNHLY and CDR2 FYNNEI. J is TRBJ2-2 and V is TRBV2, with D tentatively TRBD1 (5 bases). The sequencing sample was made of tumor tissue. This TCR derives from a human donor with high-grade serous ovarian cancer. This chain's CDR3 is CASRDDRSGELFF. The CDR3 nucleotides are TGTGCCAGCAGGGACGACAGATCCGGGGAGCTGTTTTTT.